This T cell receptor (beta chain) was captured by sequencing in a study of blood T cell repertoires in COVID-19. Produced via immunoSEQ multiplex PCR; TCRdb's table is partial and in-frame only. This table holds under 250,000 clones, more than 75% found once. This CDR3 is 16 amino acids long. Trimming removed 1 base from V and 8 bases from J, with 20 bases in between. Germline loops: CDR1 SGHTA, CDR2 FQGNSA. This TCR was recovered from a woman between 70 and 85 years old with active or convalescent COVID-19. The J gene is TRBJ1-2, the V gene TRBV7-2, with D maybe TRBD1 (6 bases). Sequenced input: peripheral blood. The CDR3 protein is CASSLGAQGPVEGYTF. The CDR3, as DNA: TGTGCCAGCAGCTTAGGAGCACAGGGACCGGTGGAAGGCTACACCTTC.